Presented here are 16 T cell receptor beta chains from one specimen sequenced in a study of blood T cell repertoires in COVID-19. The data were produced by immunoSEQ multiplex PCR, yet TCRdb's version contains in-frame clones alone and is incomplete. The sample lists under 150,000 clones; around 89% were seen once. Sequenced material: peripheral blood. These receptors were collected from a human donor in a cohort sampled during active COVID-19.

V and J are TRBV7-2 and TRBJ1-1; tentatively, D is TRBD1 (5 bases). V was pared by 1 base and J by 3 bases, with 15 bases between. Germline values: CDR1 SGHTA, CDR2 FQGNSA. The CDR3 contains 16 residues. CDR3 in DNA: TGTGCCAGCAGCTTAGGCGGGACTTTTCTATACACTGAAGCTTTCTTT. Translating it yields CASSLGGTFLYTEAFF. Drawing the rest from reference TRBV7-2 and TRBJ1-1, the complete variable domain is GAGVSQSPSNKVTEKGKDVELRCDPISGHTALYWYRQSLGQGLEFLIYFQGNSAPDKSGLPSDRFSAERTGGSVSTLTIQRTQQEDSAVYLCASSLGGTFLYTEAFFGQGTRLTVV.

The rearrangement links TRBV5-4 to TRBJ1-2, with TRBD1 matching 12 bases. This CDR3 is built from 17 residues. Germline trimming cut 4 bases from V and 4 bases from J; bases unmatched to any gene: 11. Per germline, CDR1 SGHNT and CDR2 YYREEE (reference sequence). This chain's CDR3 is CASSRGTGGLLLYGYTF. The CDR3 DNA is TGTGCCAGCAGCCGAGGGACAGGGGGCCTCCTCCTCTATGGCTACACCTTC. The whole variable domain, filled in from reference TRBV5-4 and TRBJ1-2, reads ETGVTQSPTHLIKTRGQQVTLRCSSQSGHNTVSWYQQALGQGPQFIFQYYREEENGRGNFPPRFSGLQFPNYSSELNVNALELDDSALYLCASSRGTGGLLLYGYTFGSGTRLTVV.

CDR3 nucleotides: TGTGCCAGCAGCTTAACGGGACAGGGACGCGGCGGGGAGCTGTTTTTT. Amino acids: CASSLTGQGRGGELFF. The rearrangement joins TRBV7-9 to TRBJ2-2; 9 nucleotides match TRBD1. CDR3 length equals 16 residues. Germline lookup yields CDR1 SEHNR and CDR2 FQNEAQ (reference sequence). Trimming cost V 2 bases and J 7 bases; bases outside gene matches: 8.

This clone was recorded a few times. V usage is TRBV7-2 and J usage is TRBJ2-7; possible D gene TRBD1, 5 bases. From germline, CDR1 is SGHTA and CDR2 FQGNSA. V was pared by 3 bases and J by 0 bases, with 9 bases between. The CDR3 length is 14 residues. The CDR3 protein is CASSFRTNSYEQYF. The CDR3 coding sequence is TGTGCCAGCAGCTTTAGGACAAACTCCTACGAGCAGTACTTC.

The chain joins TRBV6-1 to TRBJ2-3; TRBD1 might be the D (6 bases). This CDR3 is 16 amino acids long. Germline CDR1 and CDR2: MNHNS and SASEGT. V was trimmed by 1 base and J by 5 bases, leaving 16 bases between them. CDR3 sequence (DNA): TGTGCCAGCAGTGAAGTGAGACTGGGGGCGGGAGATACGCAGTATTTT. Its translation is CASSEVRLGAGDTQYF.

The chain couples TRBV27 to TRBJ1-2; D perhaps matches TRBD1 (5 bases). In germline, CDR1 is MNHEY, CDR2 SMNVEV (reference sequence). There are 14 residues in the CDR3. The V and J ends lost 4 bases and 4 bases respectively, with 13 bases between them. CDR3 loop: CASSSLGPAYGYTF. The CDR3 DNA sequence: TGTGCCAGCAGTTCCTTGGGGCCGGCCTATGGCTACACCTTC.

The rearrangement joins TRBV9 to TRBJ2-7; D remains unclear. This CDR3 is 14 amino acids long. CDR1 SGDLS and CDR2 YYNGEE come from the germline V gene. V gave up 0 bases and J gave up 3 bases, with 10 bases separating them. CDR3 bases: TGTGCCAGCAGCGTAGATGGCAGATTCTACGAGCAGTACTTC. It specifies CASSVDGRFYEQYF.

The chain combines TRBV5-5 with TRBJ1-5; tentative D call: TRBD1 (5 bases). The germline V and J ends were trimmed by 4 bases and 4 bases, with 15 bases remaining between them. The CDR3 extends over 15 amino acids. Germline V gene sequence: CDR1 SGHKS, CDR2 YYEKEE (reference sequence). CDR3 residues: CASSIFGGENQPQHF. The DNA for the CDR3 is TGTGCCAGCAGCATCTTCGGGGGGGAAAATCAGCCCCAGCATTTT.

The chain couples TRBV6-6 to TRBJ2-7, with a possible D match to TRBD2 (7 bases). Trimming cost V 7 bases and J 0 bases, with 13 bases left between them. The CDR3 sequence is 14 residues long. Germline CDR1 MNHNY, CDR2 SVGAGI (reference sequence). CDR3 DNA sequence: TGTGCCAGCACCGAGGGGGGGGTCTCCTACGAGCAGTACTTC. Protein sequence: CASTEGGVSYEQYF.

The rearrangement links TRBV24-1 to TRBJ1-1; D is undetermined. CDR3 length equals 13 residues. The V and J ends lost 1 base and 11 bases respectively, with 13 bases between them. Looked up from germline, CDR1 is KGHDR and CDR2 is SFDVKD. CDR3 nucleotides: TGTGCCACCAGTGATTTAGGGCCGACGGGGGCTTTCTTT. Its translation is CATSDLGPTGAFF.

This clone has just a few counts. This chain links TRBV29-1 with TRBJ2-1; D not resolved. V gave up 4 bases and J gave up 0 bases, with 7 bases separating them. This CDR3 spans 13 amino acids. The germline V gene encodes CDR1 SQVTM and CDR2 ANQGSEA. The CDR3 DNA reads TGCAGCGTTGCGCCGCGCTCCTACAATGAGCAGTTCTTC. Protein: CSVAPRSYNEQFF.

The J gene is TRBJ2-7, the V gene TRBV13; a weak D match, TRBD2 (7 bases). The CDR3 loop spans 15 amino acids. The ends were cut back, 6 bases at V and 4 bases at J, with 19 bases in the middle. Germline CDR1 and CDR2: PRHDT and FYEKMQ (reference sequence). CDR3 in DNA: TGTGCCAGCAGGATTAGGGGGGGGCCTAAGTACGAGCAGTACTTC. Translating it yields CASRIRGGPKYEQYF.

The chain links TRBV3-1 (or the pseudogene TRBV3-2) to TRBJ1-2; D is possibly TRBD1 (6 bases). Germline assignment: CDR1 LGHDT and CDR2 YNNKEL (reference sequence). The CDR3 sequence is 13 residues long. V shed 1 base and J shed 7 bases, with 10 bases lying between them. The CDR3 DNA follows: TGTGCCAGCAGCCAAGTCCCAGGGGCTGGCTACACCTTC. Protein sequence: CASSQVPGAGYTF.

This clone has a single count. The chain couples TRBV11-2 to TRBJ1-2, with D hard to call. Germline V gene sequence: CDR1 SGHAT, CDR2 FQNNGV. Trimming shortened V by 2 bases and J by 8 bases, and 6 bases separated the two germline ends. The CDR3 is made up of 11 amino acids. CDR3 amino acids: CASSLLGGYTF. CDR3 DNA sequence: TGTGCCAGCAGCTTATTGGGCGGCTACACCTTC.

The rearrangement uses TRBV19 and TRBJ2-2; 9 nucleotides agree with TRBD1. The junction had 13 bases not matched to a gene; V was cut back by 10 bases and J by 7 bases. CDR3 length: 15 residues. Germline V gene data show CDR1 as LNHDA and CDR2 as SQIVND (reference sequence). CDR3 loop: CATSNRGREVGELFF. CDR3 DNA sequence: TGTGCCACTTCTAACAGGGGGCGCGAAGTCGGGGAGCTGTTTTTT.

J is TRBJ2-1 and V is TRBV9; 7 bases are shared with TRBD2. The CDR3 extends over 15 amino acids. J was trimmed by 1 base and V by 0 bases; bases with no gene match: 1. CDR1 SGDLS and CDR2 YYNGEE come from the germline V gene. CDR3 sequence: CASSVDGGSYNEQFF. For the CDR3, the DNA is TGTGCCAGCAGCGTAGACGGGGGGTCCTACAATGAGCAGTTCTTC.